This paragraph reports one T cell receptor (beta chain). The antigen remains undetermined. The data belong to a study of shared clonotypes between healthy human individuals. The wider study: Three plates were used per donor for CD4 naive, three for CD4 memory, two for CD8 naive and one for CD8 memory.

This CDR3 is built from 17 residues. Germline CDR1 SGHVS, CDR2 FNYEAQ. The V segment lost 5 bases and the J segment 4 bases; nucleotides outside the gene matches: 14. Original handling: ImmunoSEQ yielded junction-only sequences lacking quality scores, so filtering differed. Sequenced by immunoSEQ multiplex PCR; TCRdb stores in-frame clones only, minus some. V and J calls plus clone size are reproduced from that table; the DNA served to infer D and trimming. The sample records about 2.1 million clones, 85% to 95% being singletons. Points from the study as a whole: Inspection by rarefaction showed sorted-subset sequencing to be incomplete despite large depth.

CD8 cells classed as naive were CD45RO-negative and positively selected for CCR7, excluding terminally differentiated effector memory CD45RA+ cells. The sample was naive CD8+ T cells from PBMCs. V is TRBV7-6 and J is TRBJ1-3; the match to TRBD1 covers 7 bases. This TCR was recovered from a man aged 18 to 35 in good health. Some clones in this sample may be carry-over from other donors' samples. The CDR3 DNA reads as TGTGCCAGCAGCCCCACAACAGGGGCCAGCTGGGGAAACACCATATATTTT. Residues: CASSPTTGASWGNTIYF.